The 6 T cell receptor beta chains listed next were all sequenced from one sample in a study of T cells in Graves' hyperthyroidism and ophthalmopathy. From RNA transcripts, TCR beta CDR3 regions were amplified. The HTBI primer set was used in a first-round RT-PCR of the TCR CDR3. TCRdb reanalysed the multiplex PCR reads using MiXCR and keeps one entry per CDR3 protein. The data contain 300,000 to 400,000 distinct CDR3 sequences, approximately 22% of them singletons. Material: blood. These receptors all stem from a woman aged 50 to 65 with Graves' hyperthyroidism.

J is TRBJ2-3 and V is TRBV19; D gene uncertain. Trimming cost V 5 bases and J 1 base, with 10 bases left between them. The length of the CDR3 is 14 residues. CDR1 is LNHDA and CDR2 is SQIVND in the germline V gene (reference sequence). Here the CDR3 reads CASSPLRGTDTQYF. The CDR3 bases are TGTGCCAGTAGTCCCCTCCGGGGCACAGATACGCAGTATTTT.

The rearrangement joins TRBV6-1 to TRBJ2-7, with 7 bases identical to TRBD1. Germline lookup yields CDR1 MNHNS and CDR2 SASEGT. The V gene end was trimmed by 6 bases and the J gene end by 0 bases; junction bases not matched to a gene: 8. The CDR3 runs 15 residues. CDR3 DNA sequence: TGTGCCAGCAGCCCGGGACAGTCGAGCTCCTACGAGCAGTACTTC. This codes for CASSPGQSSSYEQYF.

This clonotype was counted a few times. The CDR3 spells CASSAPDGGNTGELFF. The CDR3 DNA follows: TGTGCCAGCAGCGCCCCTGACGGGGGCAACACCGGGGAGCTGTTTTTT. This rearrangement joins TRBV9 to TRBJ2-2; the D gene could be TRBD1 or TRBD2 (6 bases each). Trimming removed 3 bases at V and 2 bases at J, with 14 bases between. This CDR3 contains 16 residues. Germline V gene data show CDR1 as SGDLS and CDR2 as YYNGEE.

This chain links TRBV25-1 with TRBJ1-2; no firm D call. CDR1 and CDR2 (germline): MGHDK, SYGVNS. V shed 3 bases and J shed 10 bases, with 9 bases lying between them. The CDR3 totals 11 residues. The CDR3 loop is CASSDLRVYTF. The CDR3 nucleotides are TGTGCCAGCAGTGATTTGAGGGTCTACACCTTC.

With respect to this clonotype: Germline is not matched at one junction end, which may reflect a read error. This chain uses TRBV5-4 with TRBJ2-5; 9 bases match TRBD2. CDR3 size: 17 residues. Germline CDR1 reads SGHNT; CDR2 reads YYREEE (reference sequence). This CDR3 is CASSPVGTSYTQETQHF. CDR3 bases: TGTGCCAGCAGCCCTGTAGGGACTAGCTATACCCAAGAGACCCAGCACTTC. Based on the CDR3 plus reference TRBV5-4 and TRBJ2-5, the full variable domain is ETGVTQSPTHLIKTRGQQVTLRCSSQSGHNTVSWYQQALGQGPQFIFQYYREEENGRGNFPPRFSGLQFPNYSSELNVNALELDDSALYLCASSPVGTSYTQETQHFGPGTRLLVL.

This clonotype was seen repeatedly, ten times or more. The chain is built from TRBV18 and TRBJ1-1; 8 bases agree with TRBD1. With 3 bases clipped from V and 1 base from J, the junction kept 7 bases outside the gene matches. This CDR3 is built from 16 residues. CDR1 is KGHSH, CDR2 LQKENI, per germline. Here the CDR3 reads CASSPGQVLTNTEAFF. The CDR3 DNA reads as TGTGCCAGCTCACCGGGACAGGTATTAACGAACACTGAAGCTTTCTTT.